This T cell receptor beta chain appears in the sequencing data of a study of breast tumors, draining lymph nodes, adjacent tissues. Regarding the study as a whole: Luminal-like breast cancer showed significantly higher tumor–nontumor repertoire similarity than basal-like. Compared with lymph nodes, tumors were less diverse; compared with nontumor tissue, more.

CDR1 is LGHNA, CDR2 YSLEER, per germline. Trimming removed 0 bases at V and 6 bases at J, with 17 bases between. The CDR3 has 16 amino acids. A note on this clonotype: Its antigen remains unknown.

One entry per CDR3 protein results from TCRdb running MiXCR on the multiplex PCR reads. This table has 15,000 to 16,000 distinct CDR3 sequences, less than 65% appearing once. The chain has TRBV4-3 and TRBJ1-2, with D tentatively TRBD1 (5 bases). This clonotype originated in a female donor with breast cancer. Some clones in this sample may be carry-over from other donors' samples. What was sequenced was tumor-adjacent breast tissue. Here the CDR3 DNA reads TGCGCCAGCAGCCAAGATCGGAGGGGTTTTTATGATGGCTACACCTTC. Translation gives CASSQDRRGFYDGYTF.